The T cell receptor beta chain described here comes from a study of CD8+ T cells in alopecia areata (dated by TCRdb to 2017 to 2018). Concerning the study at large: The treated patients, all with moderate-to-severe alopecia areata, were enrolled in an open-label pilot trial of oral tofacitinib given at 5 to 10 mg twice daily. Patients received tofacitinib for 6 to 18 months and were then followed off drug for 6 months to check for delayed response and recurrence. Disease severity in treated patients was measured with the SALT score, which quantifies the percentage of affected scalp surface area. The study used high-throughput TCRbeta sequencing to examine T cell clonal expansion in alopecia areata, in both the C3H/HeJ mouse model and human patients. Human TCRbeta sequencing covered scalp tissue and sorted CD4+ and CD8+ peripheral blood T cells from patchy and totalis/universalis alopecia areata patients and healthy controls. Biopsies were taken from tofacitinib-treated patients at baseline and again at 4 and 24 weeks into treatment, and several of those patients also had a later scalp biopsy. Scalp clonality was compared across normal scalp (n=4), patchy alopecia areata scalp (n=8), and alopecia totalis/universalis scalp (n=8). RNA was obtained with the PAXgene miRNA kit for fixed scalp, the miRNeasy kit for PBMCs, and the RNeasy kit for mouse skin. Amplification of TCRbeta CDR3 regions was done by immunoSEQ multiplex PCR using 35 Vbeta forward primers and 13 Jbeta reverse primers. Results and caveats for the whole study, not just this receptor: Compared with normal scalp, lesional scalp, particularly in alopecia totalis/universalis, had higher clonality and more expanded CD8+ clones, which suggests antigenic drive. During tofacitinib treatment, many expanded lesional clones stuck around in both scalp and blood, and this persistence may partly explain why relapse happens after treatment is stopped. Scalp TCR repertoire analysis is complicated because resident alphabeta T cells in normal human skin are also sequenced, whereas mouse skin is dominated by gammadelta T cells. Shared TCR sequences between patients were less evident than in mice, which may be partly attributable to HLA diversity in the patient population. The treated cohort was small, with a single nonresponder, so links between baseline CD8+ expansion and response need larger studies. Tofacitinib significantly decreased scalp clonality and the number of expanded CD8+ clones among the top 100 scalp clones.

Trimming costs V 2 bases and J 5 bases, and their ends lie 7 bases apart. CDR1 and CDR2, looked up from the germline V gene, are MNHEY and SVGAGI. The CDR3, from cysteine to phenylalanine, totals 13 residues. The kept DNA is CDR3 alone, 39 bases in frame from the first base. The library was obtained by the immunoSEQ multiplex PCR assay. To provide template for TCR sequencing, every sample had RNA extracted and reverse transcribed into cDNA. SuperScript III was used to make first-strand cDNA, primed with a 2:1 mix of oligo-dT and random hexamers. A synthetic immune receptor repertoire was used to assess amplification bias, and residual bias was removed computationally. As for the original processing: Raw reads were preprocessed for error removal, and CDR3 was defined according to IMGT conventions as running from the conserved cysteine to phenylalanine. Clonality was computed as 1 minus the Shannon entropy, with the entropy normalized by log2 of the number of productive unique TCRs. Scalp TCRbeta sequences were cross-referenced with sorted blood CD4 and CD8 repertoires so that the CD4 or CD8 identity of scalp clones could be inferred. TCRdb carries this immuneACCESS record with in-frame sequences only. Its versions omit some clonotypes, under half of them owing to an unresolved V gene in the studies checked, with the rest unexplained. V, J and clone size derive from that table, while D and trimming were established from the DNA sequence. This sample has roughly 60,000 clones in its table, and approximately 44% of those were observed once. The top ten clones comprise around 20% of the sample.

The sample's treatment or condition, from its label and the paper: oral pan-JAK inhibitor, 5-10 mg twice daily. Lesional scalp punch biopsies and peripheral blood were obtained from alopecia areata patients. PBMCs were separated by density centrifugation and stained for CD3, CD4 and CD8, after which CD4+ and CD8+ T cells were sorted on a FACSAria. This clone was seen a few times. The antigen it binds to is not known. No much larger clone is present one base from it, and per-base qualities are unavailable. Sample: CD8+ T cells sorted from blood, taken at approximately week 36, from a patient treated with tofacitinib. The TCR sequence derives from a human donor with alopecia areata. The chain couples TRBV6-5 to TRBJ1-5, with the identity of the D gene unclear. The CDR3 region has the sequence CASSYNSDQPQHF. The sequenced DNA: TGTGCCAGCAGTTACAATTCGGATCAGCCCCAGCATTTT.